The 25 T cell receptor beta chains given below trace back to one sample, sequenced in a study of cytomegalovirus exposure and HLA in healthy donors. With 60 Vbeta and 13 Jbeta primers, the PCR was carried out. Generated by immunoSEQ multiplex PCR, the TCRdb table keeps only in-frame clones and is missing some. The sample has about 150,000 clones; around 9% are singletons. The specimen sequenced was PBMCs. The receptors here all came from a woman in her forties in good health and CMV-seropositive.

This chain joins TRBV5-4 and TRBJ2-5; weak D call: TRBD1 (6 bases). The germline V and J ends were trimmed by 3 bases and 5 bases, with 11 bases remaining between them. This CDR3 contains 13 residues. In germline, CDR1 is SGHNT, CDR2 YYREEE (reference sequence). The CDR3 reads CASSSGQRETQYF. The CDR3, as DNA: TGTGCCAGCAGCTCCGGACAGAGGGAGACCCAGTACTTC.

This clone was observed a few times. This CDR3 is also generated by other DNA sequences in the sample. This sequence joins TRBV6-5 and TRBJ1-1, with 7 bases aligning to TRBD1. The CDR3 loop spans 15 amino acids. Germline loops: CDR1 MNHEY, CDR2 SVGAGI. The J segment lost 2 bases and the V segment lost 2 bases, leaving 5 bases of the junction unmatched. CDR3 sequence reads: CASSYQRGGNTEAFF. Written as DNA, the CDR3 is TGTGCCAGCAGTTACCAGAGAGGGGGCAACACTGAAGCTTTCTTT.

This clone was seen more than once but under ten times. The CDR3 DNA reads TGTGCCAGCAGCTTGGCCTGGGACAGGGGCGCTGAAGCTTTCTTT. It translates to CASSLAWDRGAEAFF. This chain connects TRBV5-8 to TRBJ1-1; 10 nucleotides align to TRBD1. This CDR3 region has 15 residues. CDR1 is SGHTS, CDR2 YDEGEE, per germline. Trimming removed 0 bases from V and 6 bases from J; junction bases left unmatched: 5. The variable domain in full, completed from reference TRBV5-8 and TRBJ1-1, reads EAGVTQSPTHLIKTRGQQATLRCSPISGHTSVYWYQQALGLGLQFLLWYDEGEERNRGNFPPRFSGRQFPNYSSELNVNALELEDSALYLCASSLAWDRGAEAFFGQGTRLTVV.

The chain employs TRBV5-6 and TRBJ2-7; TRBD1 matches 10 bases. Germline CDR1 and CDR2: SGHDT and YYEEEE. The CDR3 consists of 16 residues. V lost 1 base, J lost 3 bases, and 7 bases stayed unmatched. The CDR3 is CASSLFGDRGLYEQYF. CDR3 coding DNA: TGTGCCAGCAGCTTGTTCGGGGACAGGGGTCTCTACGAGCAGTACTTC.

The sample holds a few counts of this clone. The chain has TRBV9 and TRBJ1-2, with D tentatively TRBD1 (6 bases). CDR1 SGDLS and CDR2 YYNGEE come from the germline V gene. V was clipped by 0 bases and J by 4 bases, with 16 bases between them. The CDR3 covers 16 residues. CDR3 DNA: TGTGCCAGCAGCGTAGGGGCGGGGGGGGGCAGCTATGGCTACACCTTC. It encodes CASSVGAGGGSYGYTF.

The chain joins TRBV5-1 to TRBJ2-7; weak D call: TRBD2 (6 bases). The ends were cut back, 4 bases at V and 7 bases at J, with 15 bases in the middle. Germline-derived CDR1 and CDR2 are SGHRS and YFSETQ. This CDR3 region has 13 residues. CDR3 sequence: CASSPIGGKEQYF. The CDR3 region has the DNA TGCGCCAGCAGCCCCATTGGGGGGAAAGAGCAGTACTTC.

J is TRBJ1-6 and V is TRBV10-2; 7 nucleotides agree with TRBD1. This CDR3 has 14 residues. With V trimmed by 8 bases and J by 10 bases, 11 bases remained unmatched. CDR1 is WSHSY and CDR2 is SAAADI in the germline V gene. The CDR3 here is CASAQDRSASPLHF. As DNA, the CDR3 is TGCGCCAGCGCCCAGGACAGGTCTGCGTCACCCCTCCACTTT.

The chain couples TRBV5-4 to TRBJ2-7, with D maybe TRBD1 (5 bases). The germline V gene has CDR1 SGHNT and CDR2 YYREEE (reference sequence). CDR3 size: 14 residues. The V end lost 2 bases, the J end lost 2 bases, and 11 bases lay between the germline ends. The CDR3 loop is CASSLNRMTYEQYF. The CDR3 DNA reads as TGTGCCAGCAGCTTAAACAGGATGACCTACGAGCAGTACTTC.

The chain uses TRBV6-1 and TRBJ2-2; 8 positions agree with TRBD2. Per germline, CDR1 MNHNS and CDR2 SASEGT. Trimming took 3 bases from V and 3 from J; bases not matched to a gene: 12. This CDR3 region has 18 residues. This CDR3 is CASSDRPRGAGDTGELFF. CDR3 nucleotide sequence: TGTGCCAGCAGTGATCGGCCCCGTGGAGCGGGGGACACCGGGGAGCTGTTTTTT.

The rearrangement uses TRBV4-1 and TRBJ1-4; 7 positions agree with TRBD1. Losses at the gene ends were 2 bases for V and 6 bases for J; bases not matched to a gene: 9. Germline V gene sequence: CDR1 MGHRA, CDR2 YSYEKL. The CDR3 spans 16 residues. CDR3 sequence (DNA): TGCGCCAGCAGCCAATTGGGACAGAGCTTGTATGAAAAACTGTTTTTT. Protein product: CASSQLGQSLYEKLFF.

The CDR3 spells CAISEDRGHQPQHF. The CDR3 DNA is TGTGCCATCAGTGAGGACAGGGGGCATCAGCCCCAGCATTTT. This sequence joins TRBV10-3 and TRBJ1-5; TRBD1 aligns across 10 bases. Germline-derived CDR1 and CDR2 are ENHRY and SYGVKD. Trimming removed 2 bases from V and 5 bases from J; junction bases left unmatched: 0. The length of the CDR3 is 14 residues.

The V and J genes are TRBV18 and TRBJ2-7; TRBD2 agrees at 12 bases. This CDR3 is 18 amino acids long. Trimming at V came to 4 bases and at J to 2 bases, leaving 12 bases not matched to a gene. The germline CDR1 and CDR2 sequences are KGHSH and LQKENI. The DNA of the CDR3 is TGTGCCAGCTCACGAACGCAGACTAGCGGGGGAACCGCCTACGAGCAGTACTTC. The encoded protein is CASSRTQTSGGTAYEQYF.

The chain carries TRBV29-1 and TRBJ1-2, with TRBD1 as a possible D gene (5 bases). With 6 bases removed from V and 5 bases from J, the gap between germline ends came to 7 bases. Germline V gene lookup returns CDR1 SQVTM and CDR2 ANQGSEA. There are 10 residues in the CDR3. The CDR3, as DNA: TGCAGCGTGGGGGGATATGGCTACACCTTC. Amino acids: CSVGGYGYTF.

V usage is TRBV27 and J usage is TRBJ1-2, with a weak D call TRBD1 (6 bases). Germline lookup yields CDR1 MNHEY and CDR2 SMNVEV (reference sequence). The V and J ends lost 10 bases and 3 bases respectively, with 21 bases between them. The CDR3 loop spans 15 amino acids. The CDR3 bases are TGTGCCACCATTCTACGGGCAGGGGCTCACTATGGCTACACCTTC. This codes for CATILRAGAHYGYTF.

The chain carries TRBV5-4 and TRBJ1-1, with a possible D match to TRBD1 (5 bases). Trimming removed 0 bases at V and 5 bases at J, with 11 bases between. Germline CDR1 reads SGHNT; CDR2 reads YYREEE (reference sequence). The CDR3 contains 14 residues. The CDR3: CASSLEGLQTEAFF. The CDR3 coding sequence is TGTGCCAGCAGCTTGGAGGGACTCCAAACTGAAGCTTTCTTT.

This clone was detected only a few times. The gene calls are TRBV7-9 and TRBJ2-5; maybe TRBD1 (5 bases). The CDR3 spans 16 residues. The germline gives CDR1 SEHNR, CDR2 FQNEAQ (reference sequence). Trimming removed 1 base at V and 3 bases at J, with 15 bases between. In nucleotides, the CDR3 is TGTGCCAGCAGCTTAGTTCCAGGGTTGTACAAAGAGACCCAGTACTTC. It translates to CASSLVPGLYKETQYF.

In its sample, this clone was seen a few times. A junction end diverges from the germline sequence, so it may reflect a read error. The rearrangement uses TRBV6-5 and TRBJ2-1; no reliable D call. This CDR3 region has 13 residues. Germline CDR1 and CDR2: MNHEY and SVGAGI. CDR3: CASTYRSGNEQFF. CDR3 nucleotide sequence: TGTGCCAGCACTTACAGATCGGGCAATGAGCAGTTCTTC.

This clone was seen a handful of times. In DNA form, the CDR3 reads TGTGCCAGCAGCTCAGGAAAGAACACTGAAGCTTTCTTT. This encodes CASSSGKNTEAFF. The chain joins TRBV7-2 to TRBJ1-1; the D is unclear. Germline lookup yields CDR1 SGHTA and CDR2 FQGNSA. Trimming cost V 4 bases and J 1 base, with 7 bases left between them. The length of the CDR3 is 13 residues.

The DNA for the CDR3 is TGTGCCAGCAGCTTAGGAACGGGACTAGTAGAGACCCAGTACTTC. This sequence encodes CASSLGTGLVETQYF. The chain links TRBV7-7 to TRBJ2-5; 8 bases agree with TRBD2. The CDR3 is 15 residues long. Germline V gene lookup returns CDR1 SSHAT and CDR2 FNYEAQ (reference sequence). J was trimmed by 4 bases and V by 1 base; bases with no gene match: 5. The whole variable domain, filled in from reference TRBV7-7 and TRBJ2-5, reads GAGVSQSPRYKVTKRGQDVTLRCDPISSHATLYWYQQALGQGPEFLTYFNYEAQPDKSGLPSDRFSAERPEGSISTLTIQRTEQRDSAMYRCASSLGTGLVETQYFGPGTRLLVL.

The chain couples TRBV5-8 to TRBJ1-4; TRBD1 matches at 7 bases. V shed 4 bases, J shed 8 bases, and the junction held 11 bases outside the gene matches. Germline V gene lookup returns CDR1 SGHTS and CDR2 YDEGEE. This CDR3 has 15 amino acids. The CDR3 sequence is CASSPGGGVGEKLFF. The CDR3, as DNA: TGTGCCAGCAGCCCAGGGGGTGGTGTTGGAGAAAAACTGTTTTTT.

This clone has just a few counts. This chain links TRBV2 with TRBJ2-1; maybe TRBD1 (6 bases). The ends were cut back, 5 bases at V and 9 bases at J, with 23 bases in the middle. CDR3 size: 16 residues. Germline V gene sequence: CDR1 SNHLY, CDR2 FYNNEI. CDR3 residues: CASSQPGHTFDVEQFF. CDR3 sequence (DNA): TGTGCCAGCAGTCAACCGGGACACACCTTTGACGTTGAGCAGTTCTTC.

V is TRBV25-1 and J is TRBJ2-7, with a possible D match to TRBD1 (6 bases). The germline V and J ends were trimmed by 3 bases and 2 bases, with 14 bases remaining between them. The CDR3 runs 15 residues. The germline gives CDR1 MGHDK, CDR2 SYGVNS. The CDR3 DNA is TGTGCCAGCAGTGACACCACAGGGCAGACCTACGAGCAGTACTTC. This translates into CASSDTTGQTYEQYF.

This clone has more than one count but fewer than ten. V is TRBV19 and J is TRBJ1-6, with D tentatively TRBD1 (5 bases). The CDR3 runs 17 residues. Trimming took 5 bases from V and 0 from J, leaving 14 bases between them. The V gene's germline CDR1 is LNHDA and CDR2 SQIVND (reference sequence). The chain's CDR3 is CASSEPQGSSYNSPLHF. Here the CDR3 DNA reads TGTGCCAGTAGTGAACCGCAGGGTAGCTCCTATAATTCACCCCTCCACTTT.

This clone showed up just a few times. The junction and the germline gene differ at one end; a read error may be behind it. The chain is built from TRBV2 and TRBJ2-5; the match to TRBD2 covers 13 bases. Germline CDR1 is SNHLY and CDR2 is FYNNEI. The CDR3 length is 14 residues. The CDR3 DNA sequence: TGTGCCAGCAGGGAAGTGACTAGCGGGGGGCCCCAATACTTC. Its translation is CASREVTSGGPQYF.

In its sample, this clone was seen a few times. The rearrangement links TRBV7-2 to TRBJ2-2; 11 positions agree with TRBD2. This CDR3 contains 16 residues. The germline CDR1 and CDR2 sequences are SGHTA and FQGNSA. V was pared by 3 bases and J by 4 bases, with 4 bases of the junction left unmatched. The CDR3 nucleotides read TGTGCCAGCAGCTTCTCCGGGACTAGCGGCACCGGGGAGCTGTTTTTT. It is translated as CASSFSGTSGTGELFF.